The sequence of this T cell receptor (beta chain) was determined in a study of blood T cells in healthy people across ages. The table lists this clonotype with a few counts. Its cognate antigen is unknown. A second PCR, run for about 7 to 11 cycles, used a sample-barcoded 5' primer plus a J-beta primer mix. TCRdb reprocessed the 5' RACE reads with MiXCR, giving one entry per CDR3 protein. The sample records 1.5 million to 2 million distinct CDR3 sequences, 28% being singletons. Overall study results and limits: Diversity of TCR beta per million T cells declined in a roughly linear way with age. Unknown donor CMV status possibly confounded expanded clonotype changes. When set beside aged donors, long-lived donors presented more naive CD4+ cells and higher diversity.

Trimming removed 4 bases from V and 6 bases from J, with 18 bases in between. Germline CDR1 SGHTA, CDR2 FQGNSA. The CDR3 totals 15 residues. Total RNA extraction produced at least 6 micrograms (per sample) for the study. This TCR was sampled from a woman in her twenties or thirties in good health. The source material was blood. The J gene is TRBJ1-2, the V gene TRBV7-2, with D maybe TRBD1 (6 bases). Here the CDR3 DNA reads TGTGCCAGCAGCTCCCCGACAGGATGGGTAAATGGCTACACCTTC. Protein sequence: CASSSPTGWVNGYTF.